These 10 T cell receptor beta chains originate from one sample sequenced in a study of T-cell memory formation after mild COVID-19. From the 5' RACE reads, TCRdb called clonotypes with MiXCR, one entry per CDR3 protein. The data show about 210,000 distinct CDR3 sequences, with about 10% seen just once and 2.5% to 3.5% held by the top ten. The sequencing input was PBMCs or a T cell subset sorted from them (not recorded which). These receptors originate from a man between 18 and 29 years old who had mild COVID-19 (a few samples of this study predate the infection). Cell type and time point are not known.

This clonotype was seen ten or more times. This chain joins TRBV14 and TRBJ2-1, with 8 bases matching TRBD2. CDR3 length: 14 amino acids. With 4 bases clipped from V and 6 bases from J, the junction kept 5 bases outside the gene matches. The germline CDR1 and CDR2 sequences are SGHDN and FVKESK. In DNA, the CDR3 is TGTGCCAGCAGCCTCGGGAGGGGTCGCAATGAGCAGTTCTTC. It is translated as CASSLGRGRNEQFF.

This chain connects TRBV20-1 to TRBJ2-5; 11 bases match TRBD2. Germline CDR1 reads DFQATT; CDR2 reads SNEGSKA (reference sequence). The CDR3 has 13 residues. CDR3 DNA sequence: TGCAGCATAGCGGGGGGGATACAAGAGACCCAGTACTTC. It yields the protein CSIAGGIQETQYF.

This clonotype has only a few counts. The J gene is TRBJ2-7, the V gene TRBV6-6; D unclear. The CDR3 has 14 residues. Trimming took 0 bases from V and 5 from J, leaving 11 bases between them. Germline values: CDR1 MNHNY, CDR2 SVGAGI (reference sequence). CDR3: CASSYSSRAHEQYF. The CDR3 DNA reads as TGTGCCAGCAGTTACTCAAGTCGGGCTCACGAGCAGTACTTC.

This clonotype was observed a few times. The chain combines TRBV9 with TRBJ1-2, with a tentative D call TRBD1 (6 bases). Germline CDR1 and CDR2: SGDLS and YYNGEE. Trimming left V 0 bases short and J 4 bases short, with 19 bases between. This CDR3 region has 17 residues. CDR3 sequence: CASSVVAHSGHSYGYTF. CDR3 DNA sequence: TGTGCCAGCAGCGTAGTAGCGCACTCGGGACACTCCTATGGCTACACCTTC.

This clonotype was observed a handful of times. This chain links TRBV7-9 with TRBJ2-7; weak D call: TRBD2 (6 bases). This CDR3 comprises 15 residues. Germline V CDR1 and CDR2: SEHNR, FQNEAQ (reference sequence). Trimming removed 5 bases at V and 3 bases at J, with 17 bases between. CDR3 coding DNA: TGTGCCAGCAGCCGGGACTCTGGGCTAGGCTACGAGCAGTACGTC. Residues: CASSRDSGLGYEQYV.

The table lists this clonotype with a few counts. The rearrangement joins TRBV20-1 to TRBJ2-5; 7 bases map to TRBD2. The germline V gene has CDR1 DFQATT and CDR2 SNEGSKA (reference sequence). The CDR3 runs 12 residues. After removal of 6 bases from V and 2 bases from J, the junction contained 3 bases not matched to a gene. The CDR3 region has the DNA TGCAGTGCGTCGGGGGGTCAAGAGACCCAGTACTTC. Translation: CSASGGQETQYF.

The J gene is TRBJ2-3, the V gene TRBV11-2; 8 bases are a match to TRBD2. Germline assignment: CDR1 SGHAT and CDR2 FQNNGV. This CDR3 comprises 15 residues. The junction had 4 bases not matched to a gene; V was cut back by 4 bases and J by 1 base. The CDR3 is CASSSRGGGTDTQYF. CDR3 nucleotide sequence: TGTGCCAGCAGCTCCCGGGGGGGAGGCACAGATACGCAGTATTTT.

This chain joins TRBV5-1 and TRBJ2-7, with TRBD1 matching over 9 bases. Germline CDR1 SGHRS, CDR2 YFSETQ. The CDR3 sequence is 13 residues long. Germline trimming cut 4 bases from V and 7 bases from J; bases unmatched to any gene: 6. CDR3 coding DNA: TGCGCCAGCAGCCCCGGGACAGGGAATGAGCAGTACGTC. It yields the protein CASSPGTGNEQYV.

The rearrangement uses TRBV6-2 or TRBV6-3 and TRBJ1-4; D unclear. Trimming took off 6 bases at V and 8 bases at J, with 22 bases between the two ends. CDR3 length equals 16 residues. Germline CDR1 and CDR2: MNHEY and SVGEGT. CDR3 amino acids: CASRAQALWTVEKLFF. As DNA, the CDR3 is TGTGCCAGCAGGGCGCAAGCCTTATGGACCGTCGAAAAACTGTTTTTT.

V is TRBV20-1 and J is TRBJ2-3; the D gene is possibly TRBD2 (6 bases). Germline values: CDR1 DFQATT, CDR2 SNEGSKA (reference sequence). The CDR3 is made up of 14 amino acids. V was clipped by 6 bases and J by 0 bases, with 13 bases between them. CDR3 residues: CSAGDGGSTDTQYF. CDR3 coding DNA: TGCAGTGCGGGGGATGGGGGGAGCACAGATACGCAGTATTTT.